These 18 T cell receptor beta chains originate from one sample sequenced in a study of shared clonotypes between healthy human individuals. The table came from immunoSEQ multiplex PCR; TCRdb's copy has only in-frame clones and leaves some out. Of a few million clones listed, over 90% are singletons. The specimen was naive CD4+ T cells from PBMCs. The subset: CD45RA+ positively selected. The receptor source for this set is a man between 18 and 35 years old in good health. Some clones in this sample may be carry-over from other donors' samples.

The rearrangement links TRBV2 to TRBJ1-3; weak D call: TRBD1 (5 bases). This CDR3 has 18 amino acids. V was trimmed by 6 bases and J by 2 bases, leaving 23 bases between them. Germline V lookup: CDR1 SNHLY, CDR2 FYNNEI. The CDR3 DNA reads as TGTGCCAGCAGGTACACGAAGGCCAGGGATGCGCCTGGAAACACCATATATTTT. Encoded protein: CASRYTKARDAPGNTIYF.

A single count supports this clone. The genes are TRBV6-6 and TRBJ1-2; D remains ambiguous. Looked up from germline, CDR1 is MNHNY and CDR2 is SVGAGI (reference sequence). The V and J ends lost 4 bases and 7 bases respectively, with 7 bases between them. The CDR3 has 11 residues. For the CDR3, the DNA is TGTGCCAGCAGTTTTTCCGGTGGCTACACCTTC. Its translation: CASSFSGGYTF.

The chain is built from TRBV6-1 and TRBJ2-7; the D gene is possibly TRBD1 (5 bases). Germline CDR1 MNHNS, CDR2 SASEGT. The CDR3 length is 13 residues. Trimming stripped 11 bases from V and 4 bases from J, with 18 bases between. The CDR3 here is CASQARAIYEQYF. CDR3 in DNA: TGTGCCTCCCAGGCCAGGGCCATATACGAGCAGTACTTC.

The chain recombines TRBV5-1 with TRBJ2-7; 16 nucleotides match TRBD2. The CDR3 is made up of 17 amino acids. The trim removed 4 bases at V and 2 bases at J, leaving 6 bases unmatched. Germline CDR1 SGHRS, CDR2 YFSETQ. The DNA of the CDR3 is TGCGCCAGCAGCCCTGCCGGGACTAGCGGGAGGGCCTACGAGCAGTACTTC. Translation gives CASSPAGTSGRAYEQYF.

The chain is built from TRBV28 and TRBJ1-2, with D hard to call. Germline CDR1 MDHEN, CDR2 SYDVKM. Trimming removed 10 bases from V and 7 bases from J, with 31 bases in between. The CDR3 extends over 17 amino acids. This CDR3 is CATKTSQGDGRSGGYTF. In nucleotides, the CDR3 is TGTGCCACCAAGACATCACAAGGAGACGGTCGATCGGGTGGCTACACCTTC.

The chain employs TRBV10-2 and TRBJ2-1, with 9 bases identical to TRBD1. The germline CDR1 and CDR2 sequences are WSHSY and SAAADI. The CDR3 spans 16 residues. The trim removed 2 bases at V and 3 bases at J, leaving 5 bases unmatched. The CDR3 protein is CASSEIPGQGYNEQFF. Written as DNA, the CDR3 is TGCGCCAGCAGTGAGATACCGGGACAGGGCTACAATGAGCAGTTCTTC.

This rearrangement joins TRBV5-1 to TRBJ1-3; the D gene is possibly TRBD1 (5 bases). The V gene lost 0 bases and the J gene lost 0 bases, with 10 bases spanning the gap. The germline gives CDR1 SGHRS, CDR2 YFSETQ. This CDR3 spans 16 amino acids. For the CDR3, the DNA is TGCGCCAGCAGCTTGGGGGGCGGACTCTCTGGAAACACCATATATTTT. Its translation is CASSLGGGLSGNTIYF.

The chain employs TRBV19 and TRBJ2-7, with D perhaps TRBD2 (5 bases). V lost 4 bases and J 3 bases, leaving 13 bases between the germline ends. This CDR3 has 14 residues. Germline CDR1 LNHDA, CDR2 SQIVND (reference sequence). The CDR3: CASSNGVLLYEQYF. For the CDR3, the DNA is TGTGCCAGTAGTAACGGGGTACTACTCTACGAGCAGTACTTC.

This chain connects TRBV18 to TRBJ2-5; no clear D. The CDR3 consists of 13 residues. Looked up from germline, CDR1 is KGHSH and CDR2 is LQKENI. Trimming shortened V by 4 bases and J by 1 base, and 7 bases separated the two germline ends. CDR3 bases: TGTGCCAGCTCACTCTCACTCCAAGAGACCCAGTACTTC. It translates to CASSLSLQETQYF.

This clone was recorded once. CDR3: CASKGTGDQPQHF. As DNA, the CDR3 is TGTGCCAGCAAAGGGACAGGGGACCAGCCCCAGCATTTT. This chain links TRBV27 with TRBJ1-5, with 10 bases matching TRBD1. The CDR3 runs to 13 residues. Germline assignment: CDR1 MNHEY and CDR2 SMNVEV (reference sequence). The J segment lost 7 bases and the V segment lost 7 bases, leaving 4 bases of the junction unmatched.

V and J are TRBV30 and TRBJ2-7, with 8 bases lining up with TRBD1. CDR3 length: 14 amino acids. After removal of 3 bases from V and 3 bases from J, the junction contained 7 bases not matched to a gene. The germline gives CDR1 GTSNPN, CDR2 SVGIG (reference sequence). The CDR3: CAWRRGTGVYEQYF. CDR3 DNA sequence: TGTGCCTGGAGGAGAGGGACAGGAGTCTACGAGCAGTACTTC. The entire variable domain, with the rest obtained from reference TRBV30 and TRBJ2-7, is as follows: SQTIHQWPATLVQPVGSPLSLECTVEGTSNPNLYWYRQAAGRGLQLLFYSVGIGQISSEVPQNLSASRPQDRQFILSSKKLLLSDSGFYLCAWRRGTGVYEQYFGPGTRLTVT.

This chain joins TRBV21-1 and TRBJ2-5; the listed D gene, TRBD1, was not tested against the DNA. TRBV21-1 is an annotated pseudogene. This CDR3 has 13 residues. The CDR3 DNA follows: TGTGCCAGCAGAACGGGACAGCAAGAGACCCAGTACTTC. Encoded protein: CASRTGQQETQYF.

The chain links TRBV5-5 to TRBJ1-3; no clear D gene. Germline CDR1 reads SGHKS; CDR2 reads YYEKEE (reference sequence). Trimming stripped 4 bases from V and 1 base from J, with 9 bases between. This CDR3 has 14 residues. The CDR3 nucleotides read TGTGCCAGCAGCGGAACGGTATCTGGAAACACCATATATTTT. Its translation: CASSGTVSGNTIYF.

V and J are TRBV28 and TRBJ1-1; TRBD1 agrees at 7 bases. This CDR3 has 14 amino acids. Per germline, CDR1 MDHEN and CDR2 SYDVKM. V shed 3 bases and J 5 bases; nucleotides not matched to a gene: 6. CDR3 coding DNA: TGTGCCAGCAGTTTGTCAGGGGGAAGAACTGAAGCTTTCTTT. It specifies CASSLSGGRTEAFF.

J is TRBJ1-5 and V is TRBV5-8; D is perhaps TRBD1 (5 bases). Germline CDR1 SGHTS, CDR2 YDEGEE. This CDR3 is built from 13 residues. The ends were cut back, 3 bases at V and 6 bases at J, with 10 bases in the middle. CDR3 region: CASSWDPGQPQHF. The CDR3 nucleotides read TGTGCCAGCAGCTGGGACCCAGGTCAGCCCCAGCATTTT.

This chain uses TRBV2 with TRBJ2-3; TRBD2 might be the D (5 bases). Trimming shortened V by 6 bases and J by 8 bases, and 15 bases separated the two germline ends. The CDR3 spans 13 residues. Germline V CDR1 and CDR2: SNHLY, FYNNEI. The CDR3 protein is CASRRTEGGTQYF. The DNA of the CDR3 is TGTGCCAGCAGGCGGACCGAGGGTGGTACGCAGTATTTT.

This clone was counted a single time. DNA of the CDR3: TGTGCCAGCAGGTCTCCGGGACAGCGCTCGCCGAGCGAAAAACTGTTTTTT. Translating it yields CASRSPGQRSPSEKLFF. The V call is TRBV28, the J call TRBJ1-4; 7 positions match TRBD1. The trim removed 6 bases at V and 8 bases at J, leaving 18 bases unmatched. Germline CDR1 MDHEN, CDR2 SYDVKM. The CDR3 runs 17 residues.

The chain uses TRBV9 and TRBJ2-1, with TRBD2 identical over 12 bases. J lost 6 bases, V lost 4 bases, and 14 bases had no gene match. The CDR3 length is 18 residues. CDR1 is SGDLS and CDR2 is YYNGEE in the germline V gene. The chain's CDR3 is CASSNQRLAGALPNEQFF. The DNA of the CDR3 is TGTGCCAGCAGCAATCAGAGACTAGCGGGAGCCCTCCCCAATGAGCAGTTCTTC.